A single sample gave rise to the 23 T cell receptor beta chains below, sequenced in a study of blood T cell repertoires in COVID-19. Sequenced by immunoSEQ multiplex PCR; TCRdb stores in-frame clones only, minus some. This sample carries 130,000 to 150,000 clones, about 90% of them seen once, and the ten largest clones take 10% to 13%. Material for sequencing was peripheral blood. All receptors derive from a man aged 50 or older with active or convalescent COVID-19.

This chain links TRBV12-5 with TRBJ1-5; D not certain. CDR1 and CDR2 (germline): LGHNT, FRNRAP. The CDR3 length is 12 residues. V lost 4 bases, J lost 2 bases, and 3 bases lay in between. CDR3 nucleotides: TGTGCTAGTGGTTCCGGCAATCAGCCCCAGCATTTT. Its protein is CASGSGNQPQHF.

This clone has just one count. This chain links TRBV28 with TRBJ2-7, with 7 bases aligning to TRBD1. Per germline, CDR1 MDHEN and CDR2 SYDVKM. Trimming removed 5 bases from V and 3 bases from J; junction bases left unmatched: 10. The CDR3 loop spans 15 amino acids. The CDR3 nucleotides are TGTGCCAGCAGTCTTGCCGGGACAGTCAACTACGAGCAGTACTTC. Translated: CASSLAGTVNYEQYF.

This chain joins TRBV7-9 and TRBJ2-3; TRBD1 agrees at 8 bases. Germline V lookup: CDR1 SEHNR, CDR2 FQNEAQ (reference sequence). V shed 3 bases and J 3 bases; nucleotides not matched to a gene: 8. The CDR3 is 16 amino acids. The CDR3: CASSLIPGQVTDTQYF. In DNA, the CDR3 is TGTGCCAGCAGCTTGATCCCGGGACAGGTGACAGATACGCAGTATTTT.

This clone was detected only a few times. The CDR3 sequence: CSVEVSSYEQYF. CDR3 in DNA: TGCAGCGTTGAAGTCAGCTCCTACGAGCAGTACTTC. This rearrangement joins TRBV29-1 to TRBJ2-7, with no clear D. With 1 base removed from V and 0 bases from J, the gap between germline ends came to 4 bases. The CDR3 loop spans 12 amino acids. Looked up from germline, CDR1 is SQVTM and CDR2 is ANQGSEA.

The chain joins TRBV5-1 to TRBJ1-2; D possibly corresponds to TRBD1 (5 bases). Germline V CDR1 and CDR2: SGHRS, YFSETQ. Trimming removed 0 bases at V and 2 bases at J, with 11 bases between. The CDR3 covers 15 residues. CDR3 region: CASSLEVGGNYGYTF. The CDR3, as DNA: TGCGCCAGCAGCTTGGAGGTCGGGGGGAACTATGGCTACACCTTC.

The chain carries TRBV7-9 and TRBJ2-2; perhaps TRBD1 as D (6 bases). Germline V gene lookup returns CDR1 SEHNR and CDR2 FQNEAQ (reference sequence). V was pared by 7 bases and J by 2 bases, with 11 bases between. The CDR3 is 14 amino acids. The CDR3 DNA reads TGTGCCAGCATTATGGACAGAAACACCGGGGAGCTGTTTTTT. This translates into CASIMDRNTGELFF.

The rearrangement uses TRBV7-2 and TRBJ1-2; 7 positions match TRBD1. CDR3 length: 13 residues. Trimming cost V 6 bases and J 8 bases; bases outside gene matches: 9. Germline CDR1 SGHTA, CDR2 FQGNSA. For the CDR3, the DNA is TGTGCCAGCAGACTTACCCAGGGGGAAGGCTACACCTTC. Its protein product is CASRLTQGEGYTF.

In this sample, this clone turned up once. The chain uses TRBV19 and TRBJ1-2; D gene unclear. The V gene lost 4 bases and the J gene lost 8 bases, with 20 bases spanning the gap. The length of the CDR3 is 15 residues. Germline V gene sequence: CDR1 LNHDA, CDR2 SQIVND (reference sequence). CDR3 loop: CASSTELGSSGGYTF. The CDR3 DNA is TGTGCCAGTAGTACCGAATTGGGGAGTTCTGGCGGCTACACCTTC.

This clone appeared a few times. This rearrangement joins TRBV6-5 to TRBJ1-4, with 7 bases identical to TRBD1. V dropped 5 bases and J dropped 5; count of bases not matched to a gene: 8. Germline loops: CDR1 MNHEY, CDR2 SVGAGI. The CDR3 loop spans 15 amino acids. CDR3 in DNA: TGTGCCAGCAGTCCGAGGACAGGACAAAATGAAAAACTGTTTTTT. This codes for CASSPRTGQNEKLFF.

The V call is TRBV2, the J call TRBJ2-1; 7 nucleotides match TRBD2. Trimming removed 7 bases from V and 8 bases from J; junction bases left unmatched: 17. CDR3 size: 16 residues. Germline V gene sequence: CDR1 SNHLY, CDR2 FYNNEI. In DNA form, the CDR3 reads TGTGCCAGCACCCCGTCAGCGGGATCGTTTATCCATGAGCAGTTCTTC. Its protein product is CASTPSAGSFIHEQFF.

This clone was counted once. The chain is built from TRBV5-4 and TRBJ1-2; possible D gene TRBD1, 5 bases. The germline V gene encodes CDR1 SGHNT and CDR2 YYREEE (reference sequence). The ends were cut back, 4 bases at V and 3 bases at J, with 16 bases in the middle. The CDR3 extends over 15 amino acids. The CDR3 sequence is CASSPTPDTDYGYTF. The CDR3 nucleotides read TGTGCCAGCAGCCCCACCCCGGACACGGACTATGGCTACACCTTC.

This clone was counted once. The J gene is TRBJ1-5, the V gene TRBV28, with TRBD1 identical over 8 bases. This CDR3 is built from 16 residues. V lost 2 bases to trimming and J lost 4 bases; unmatched junction nucleotides: 7. Per germline, CDR1 MDHEN and CDR2 SYDVKM. The CDR3 nucleotides read TGTGCCAGCAGTTTACTGACAGGGGTCCGTAATCAGCCCCAGCATTTT. Its translation is CASSLLTGVRNQPQHF.

The chain uses TRBV6-2 or TRBV6-3 and TRBJ2-7, with 8 positions matching TRBD2. V trimming: 2 bases; J trimming: 6 bases; junction bases outside the gene matches: 6. This CDR3 comprises 14 residues. Germline CDR1 MNHEY, CDR2 SVGEGT. In DNA, the CDR3 is TGTGCCAGCAGTTACGCTAGCGGGTTGGTCGAGCAGTACTTC. Translation gives CASSYASGLVEQYF.

This sequence joins TRBV5-6 and TRBJ2-5, with TRBD2 matching over 9 bases. The CDR3 covers 15 residues. CDR1 SGHDT and CDR2 YYEEEE come from the germline V gene. The V gene end was trimmed by 0 bases and the J gene end by 5 bases; junction bases not matched to a gene: 5. CDR3 loop: CASSLGEAGGETQYF. For the CDR3, the DNA is TGTGCCAGCAGCTTGGGAGAAGCGGGAGGTGAGACCCAGTACTTC.

The chain employs TRBV6-5 and TRBJ2-7; tentatively, D is TRBD1 (5 bases). This CDR3 spans 16 amino acids. Trimming removed 0 bases at V and 4 bases at J, with 16 bases between. The germline V gene encodes CDR1 MNHEY and CDR2 SVGAGI. As DNA, the CDR3 is TGTGCCAGCAGTTACTCGGCAGGACAAGAGTCTTACGAGCAGTACTTC. Translation: CASSYSAGQESYEQYF.

This clone was seen once. The chain links TRBV3-1 (or the pseudogene TRBV3-2) to TRBJ2-7; 7 nucleotides line up with TRBD2. CDR1 and CDR2 from the germline V gene are LGHDT and YNNKEL (reference sequence). CDR3 length equals 17 residues. V gave up 6 bases and J gave up 2 bases; unmatched junction bases: 16. Here the CDR3 DNA reads TGTGCCAGCAGTCGCTGGGAGGGGCTTGGGTACCCCTACGAGCAGTACTTC. This translates into CASSRWEGLGYPYEQYF.

V gene TRBV6-2 or TRBV6-3 combines with J gene TRBJ2-4; a possible D gene is TRBD2 (5 bases). There are 17 residues in the CDR3. Trimming removed 2 bases at V and 0 bases at J, with 14 bases between. The germline gives CDR1 MNHEY, CDR2 SVGEGT. This CDR3 is CASSYTSADLAKNIQYF. The CDR3 region has the DNA TGTGCCAGCAGTTACACCTCAGCGGACCTAGCCAAAAACATTCAGTACTTC.

This clone was found once. This rearrangement joins TRBV10-1 to TRBJ1-2; 10 nucleotides align to TRBD1. Per the germline V gene, CDR1 is WNHNN and CDR2 is SYGVQD (reference sequence). The J segment lost 0 bases and the V segment lost 8 bases, leaving 15 bases of the junction unmatched. CDR3 length equals 18 residues. The CDR3 reads CASRAQGQGPQANYGYTF. The CDR3 DNA sequence: TGCGCCAGCCGGGCCCAGGGACAGGGGCCCCAAGCTAACTATGGCTACACCTTC.

DNA of the CDR3: TGCAGCGGAGGAGCGGGACGGGCAGATACGCAGTATTTT. Protein product: CSGGAGRADTQYF. V gene TRBV29-1 combines with J gene TRBJ2-3; the match to TRBD2 covers 7 bases. CDR3 length: 13 residues. CDR1 is SQVTM, CDR2 ANQGSEA, per germline. V was pared by 7 bases and J by 4 bases, with 8 bases of the junction left unmatched.

This clone was seen only once. The chain is built from TRBV7-2 and TRBJ2-1, with TRBD2 matching 9 bases. J lost 8 bases, V lost 5 bases, and 10 bases had no gene match. Germline loops: CDR1 SGHTA, CDR2 FQGNSA. The CDR3 is 15 residues long. The CDR3 DNA sequence: TGTGCCAGCAGCACCCGGGGTAGCGGGAGCGATGAGCAGTTCTTC. It specifies CASSTRGSGSDEQFF.

This clone was seen just once. The CDR3 protein is CATSRAGTISGNTIYF. The CDR3 DNA sequence: TGTGCCACCAGCAGGGCCGGGACTATCTCTGGAAACACCATATATTTT. The chain links TRBV15 to TRBJ1-3, with D possibly TRBD1 on 5 matching bases. Trimming left V 3 bases short and J 0 bases short, with 12 bases between. Germline values: CDR1 LNHNV, CDR2 YYDKDF (reference sequence). The CDR3 is made up of 16 amino acids.

The rearrangement uses TRBV7-9 and TRBJ1-6, with D possibly TRBD1 on 6 matching bases. This CDR3 comprises 14 residues. The V gene lost 6 bases and the J gene lost 7 bases, with 13 bases spanning the gap. In germline, CDR1 is SEHNR, CDR2 FQNEAQ (reference sequence). The CDR3 protein is CASRDQGTNSPLHF. DNA of the CDR3: TGTGCCAGCAGGGACCAGGGGACCAATTCACCCCTCCACTTT.

The rearrangement uses TRBV19 and TRBJ2-4; TRBD1 might be the D (6 bases). The CDR3 covers 15 residues. Looked up from germline, CDR1 is LNHDA and CDR2 is SQIVND (reference sequence). V was pared by 3 bases and J by 4 bases, with 13 bases between. CDR3 amino acids: CASSITGSGKNIQYF. The CDR3 DNA reads TGTGCCAGTAGTATTACAGGGTCTGGAAAAAACATTCAGTACTTC.